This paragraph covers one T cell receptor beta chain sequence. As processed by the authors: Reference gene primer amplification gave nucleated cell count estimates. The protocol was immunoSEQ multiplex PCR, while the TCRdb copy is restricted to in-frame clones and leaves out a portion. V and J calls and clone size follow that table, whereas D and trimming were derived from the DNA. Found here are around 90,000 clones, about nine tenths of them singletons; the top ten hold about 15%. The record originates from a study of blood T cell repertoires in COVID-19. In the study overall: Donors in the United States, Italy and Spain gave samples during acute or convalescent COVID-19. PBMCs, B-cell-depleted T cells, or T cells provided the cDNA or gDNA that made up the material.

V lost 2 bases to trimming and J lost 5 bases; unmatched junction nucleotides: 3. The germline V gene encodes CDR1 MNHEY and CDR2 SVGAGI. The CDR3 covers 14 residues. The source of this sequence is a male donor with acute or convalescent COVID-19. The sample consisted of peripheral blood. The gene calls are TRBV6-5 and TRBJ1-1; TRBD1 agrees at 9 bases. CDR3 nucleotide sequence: TGTGCCAGCAGTTACGACAGGGGGAGGACTGAAGCTTTCTTT. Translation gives CASSYDRGRTEAFF.